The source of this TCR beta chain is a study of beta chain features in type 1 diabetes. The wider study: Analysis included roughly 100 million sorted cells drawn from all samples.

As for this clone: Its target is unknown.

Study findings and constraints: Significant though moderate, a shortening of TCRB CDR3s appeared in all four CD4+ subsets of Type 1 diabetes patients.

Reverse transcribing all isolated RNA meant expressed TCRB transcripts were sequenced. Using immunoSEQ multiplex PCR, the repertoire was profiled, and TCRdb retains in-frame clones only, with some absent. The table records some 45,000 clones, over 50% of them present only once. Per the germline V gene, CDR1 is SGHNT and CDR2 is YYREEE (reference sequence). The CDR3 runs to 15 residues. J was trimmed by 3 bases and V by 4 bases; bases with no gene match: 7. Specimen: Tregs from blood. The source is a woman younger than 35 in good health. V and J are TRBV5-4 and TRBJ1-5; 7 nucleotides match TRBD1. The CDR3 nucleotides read TGTGCCAGCAGCCTGGGGGGACAGATCAATCAGCCCCAGCATTTT. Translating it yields CASSLGGQINQPQHF. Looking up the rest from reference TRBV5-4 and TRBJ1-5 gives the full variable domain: ETGVTQSPTHLIKTRGQQVTLRCSSQSGHNTVSWYQQALGQGPQFIFQYYREEENGRGNFPPRFSGLQFPNYSSELNVNALELDDSALYLCASSLGGQINQPQHFGDGTRLSIL.